Each of the 25 T cell receptor beta chains below was sequenced from the same sample in a study of T cell clones after liver transplantation. TCRdb keeps only in-frame clones here, not all; method: immunoSEQ multiplex PCR. The sample consists of more than 95,000 clones, roughly four fifths of them appearing once. The sample consisted of CD4+ T cells from blood, taken before liver transplant. Receptors originate from a human donor who received a liver transplant.

This rearrangement joins TRBV28 to TRBJ1-2; perhaps TRBD1 as D (5 bases). The CDR3 is 13 residues long. With 6 bases removed from V and 7 bases from J, the gap between germline ends came to 15 bases. The V gene's germline CDR1 is MDHEN and CDR2 SYDVKM. CDR3 DNA: TGTGCCAGCAGCAAGGACACTCGTAGTGGCTACACCTTC. This sequence encodes CASSKDTRSGYTF.

J is TRBJ1-1 and V is TRBV6-4; D is perhaps TRBD1 (6 bases). V shed 2 bases and J shed 1 base, with 17 bases lying between them. Germline V gene lookup returns CDR1 MRHNA and CDR2 SNTAGT. The CDR3 has 17 amino acids. The CDR3 nucleotides are TGTGCCAGCAGTGACCACTTCCAGGGGTTCCCGAACACTGAAGCTTTCTTT. Amino acids: CASSDHFQGFPNTEAFF.

V gene TRBV4-3 combines with J gene TRBJ2-4, with 14 nucleotides matching TRBD2. V dropped 0 bases and J dropped 0; count of bases not matched to a gene: 4. This CDR3 spans 19 amino acids. Germline V gene sequence: CDR1 LGHNA, CDR2 YSLEER. The CDR3 sequence is CASSQEGTSGGLAKNIQYF. Here the CDR3 DNA reads TGCGCCAGCAGCCAAGAAGGGACTAGCGGGGGCCTAGCCAAAAACATTCAGTACTTC.

The gene calls are TRBV18 and TRBJ1-5; 8 positions match TRBD1. Germline assignment: CDR1 KGHSH and CDR2 LQKENI. The CDR3 extends over 17 amino acids. J lost 1 base, V lost 4 bases, and 9 bases had no gene match. CDR3 bases: TGTGCCAGCTCACTAAACTCAGGGGGCACGAGCAATCAGCCCCAGCATTTT. Its protein product is CASSLNSGGTSNQPQHF.

This clone was seen a single time. This chain connects TRBV20-1 to TRBJ2-5; D is undetermined. From germline, CDR1 is DFQATT and CDR2 SNEGSKA (reference sequence). This CDR3 region has 11 residues. The V end was cut by 6 bases, the J end by 5 bases, with 10 bases between. This CDR3 reads CSAGMRETQYF. CDR3 bases: TGCAGTGCCGGCATGAGGGAGACCCAGTACTTC.

The rearrangement joins TRBV4-2 to TRBJ1-5; tentatively, D is TRBD1 (5 bases). With 1 base removed from V and 3 bases from J, the gap between germline ends came to 16 bases. Germline V gene lookup returns CDR1 LGHNA and CDR2 YNFKEQ. The CDR3 has 17 amino acids. CDR3 in amino acids: CASSQVGAGAYNQPQHF. In DNA, the CDR3 is TGTGCCAGCAGCCAAGTAGGCGCCGGGGCCTACAATCAGCCCCAGCATTTT.

The genes are TRBV7-2 and TRBJ1-1; D remains unclear. Germline CDR1 and CDR2: SGHTA and FQGNSA. V lost 5 bases and J lost 2, with 12 bases in between. The length of the CDR3 is 14 residues. In DNA form, the CDR3 reads TGTGCCAGCAGCCGCGGGCATGGAAACACTGAAGCTTTCTTT. As protein: CASSRGHGNTEAFF. Combining the CDR3 with reference TRBV7-2 and TRBJ1-1 gives the whole variable domain GAGVSQSPSNKVTEKGKDVELRCDPISGHTALYWYRQSLGQGLEFLIYFQGNSAPDKSGLPSDRFSAERTGGSVSTLTIQRTQQEDSAVYLCASSRGHGNTEAFFGQGTRLTVV.

The chain employs TRBV18 and TRBJ1-1, with D possibly TRBD1 on 6 matching bases. Germline CDR1 and CDR2: KGHSH and LQKENI. The CDR3 runs to 13 residues. Trimming took 5 bases from V and 3 from J, leaving 10 bases between them. CDR3 sequence reads: CASSSDRYTEAFF. The CDR3 DNA sequence: TGTGCCAGCTCATCCGACAGGTACACTGAAGCTTTCTTT.

The rearrangement joins TRBV11-2 to TRBJ1-1; maybe TRBD1 (6 bases). The germline V gene encodes CDR1 SGHAT and CDR2 FQNNGV. CDR3 length equals 15 residues. V lost 0 bases, J lost 9 bases, and 17 bases lay in between. The CDR3 DNA reads as TGTGCCAGCAGCTTAGACCGAACAGGGAGTAGGAAAGCTTTCTTT. Translation: CASSLDRTGSRKAFF.

V and J are TRBV27 and TRBJ2-7; 7 bases are shared with TRBD1. Germline loops: CDR1 MNHEY, CDR2 SMNVEV (reference sequence). The trim removed 6 bases at V and 0 bases at J, leaving 8 bases unmatched. This CDR3 has 15 residues. CDR3 nucleotides: TGTGCCAGCAGCGCCCTGGGACAGATCTCCTACGAGCAGTACTTC. Translating it yields CASSALGQISYEQYF.

This sequence joins TRBV7-8 and TRBJ2-5; D perhaps matches TRBD1 (7 bases). The ends were cut back, 5 bases at V and 2 bases at J, with 21 bases in the middle. The germline V gene encodes CDR1 SGHVS and CDR2 FQNEAQ. The CDR3 consists of 17 residues. The CDR3 DNA sequence: TGTGCCAGCAGCAGCTCCGGCGGGACAGCATCACAAGAGACCCAGTACTTC. Its translation is CASSSSGGTASQETQYF.

The gene calls are TRBV7-2 and TRBJ1-1, with TRBD1 matching 9 bases. This CDR3 has 18 amino acids. Germline assignment: CDR1 SGHTA and CDR2 FQGNSA. V trimming: 5 bases; J trimming: 0 bases; junction bases outside the gene matches: 13. As DNA, the CDR3 is TGTGCCAGCAGCCCTCCGGGACAGGGAATCCTCCTGAACACTGAAGCTTTCTTT. Its translation: CASSPPGQGILLNTEAFF.

V and J are TRBV6-1 and TRBJ1-3, with a tentative D call TRBD1 (5 bases). The germline V and J ends were trimmed by 4 bases and 0 bases, with 10 bases remaining between them. The V gene's germline CDR1 is MNHNS and CDR2 SASEGT. The CDR3 sequence is 15 residues long. The CDR3 region is CASSVTQVSGNTIYF. In nucleotides, the CDR3 is TGTGCCAGCAGTGTGACACAGGTCTCTGGAAACACCATATATTTT.

CDR3 in amino acids: CASSARLAGGSQETQYF. The DNA of the CDR3 is TGTGCCAGCAGCGCTCGACTAGCGGGAGGAAGCCAAGAGACCCAGTACTTC. This chain joins TRBV9 and TRBJ2-5; 13 bases align to TRBD2. In germline, CDR1 is SGDLS, CDR2 YYNGEE. V lost 3 bases, J lost 1 base, and 6 bases stayed unmatched. The length of the CDR3 is 17 residues.

This clone occurred once. The gene calls are TRBV7-2 and TRBJ2-7, with 7 positions matching TRBD2. Germline loops: CDR1 SGHTA, CDR2 FQGNSA. The length of the CDR3 is 15 residues. The J segment lost 6 bases and the V segment lost 1 base, leaving 9 bases of the junction unmatched. CDR3 bases: TGTGCCAGCAGCTTAGATTCGGGGGGACTCCGCGAGCAGTACTTC. Its translation is CASSLDSGGLREQYF. The full variable domain, its missing parts supplied by reference TRBV7-2 and TRBJ2-7, is GAGVSQSPSNKVTEKGKDVELRCDPISGHTALYWYRQSLGQGLEFLIYFQGNSAPDKSGLPSDRFSAERTGGSVSTLTIQRTQQEDSAVYLCASSLDSGGLREQYFGPGTRLTVT.

Here the CDR3 DNA reads TGTGCCAGCTCACCACCGAATCGGGCTGGAAACACCATATATTTT. This translates into CASSPPNRAGNTIYF. J is TRBJ1-3 and V is TRBV18, with unresolved D. The CDR3 runs to 15 residues. Germline V gives CDR1 KGHSH, CDR2 LQKENI. V was pared by 0 bases and J by 2 bases, with 8 bases between.

The V call is TRBV19, the J call TRBJ1-1; TRBD1 is a possible D gene (5 bases). The CDR3 spans 14 residues. The V end lost 6 bases, the J end lost 4 bases, and 15 bases lay between the germline ends. Germline V gene data show CDR1 as LNHDA and CDR2 as SQIVND (reference sequence). The CDR3 nucleotides are TGTGCCAGTAGCTCGTGGGGGGAGGGCACTGAAGCTTTCTTT. This encodes CASSSWGEGTEAFF.

This clone was observed once. The chain uses TRBV7-2 and TRBJ2-7; D ambiguous. This CDR3 is built from 14 residues. V was cut by 1 base and J by 1 base, with 8 bases left in between. Germline CDR1 and CDR2: SGHTA and FQGNSA. The CDR3 protein is CASSLGHLSYEQYF. The CDR3 DNA reads TGTGCCAGCAGCTTAGGACACCTATCCTACGAGCAGTACTTC.

The genes are TRBV19 and TRBJ1-5, with TRBD1 identical over 9 bases. The CDR3 runs to 16 residues. Per germline, CDR1 LNHDA and CDR2 SQIVND (reference sequence). After removal of 5 bases from V and 7 bases from J, the junction contained 12 bases not matched to a gene. The CDR3, as DNA: TGTGCCAGTAGTTGGGGAGACAGGGGGGAAGGACAGCCCCAGCATTTT. This codes for CASSWGDRGEGQPQHF.

The CDR3 sequence: CASSVSGGPQVRQYF. The CDR3 coding sequence is TGCGCCAGCAGTGTCTCTGGGGGCCCGCAGGTTCGGCAGTACTTC. The chain joins TRBV10-2 to TRBJ2-7, with a possible D match to TRBD1 (6 bases). Germline CDR1 and CDR2: WSHSY and SAAADI. CDR3 length: 15 residues. V dropped 4 bases and J dropped 9 bases, with 22 bases sitting between them.

V is TRBV7-3 and J is TRBJ2-3; 7 nucleotides match TRBD2. V lost 5 bases and J lost 8; bases outside the gene matches: 16. There are 16 residues in the CDR3. Germline V gene data show CDR1 as SGHTA and CDR2 as FQGTGA. In DNA, the CDR3 is TGTGCCAGCAGCCCCCGGAGAGCGGGGCAGGGTGGTACGCAGTATTTT. This gives the protein CASSPRRAGQGGTQYF.

The rearrangement uses TRBV13 and TRBJ2-2, with a tentative D call TRBD2 (6 bases). The V end lost 5 bases, the J end lost 1 base, and 20 bases lay between the germline ends. The CDR3 totals 18 residues. The germline V gene has CDR1 PRHDT and CDR2 FYEKMQ (reference sequence). This CDR3 is CASSPRERSSGNTGELFF. DNA of the CDR3: TGTGCCAGCAGCCCCAGGGAGAGGAGTAGCGGGAACACCGGGGAGCTGTTTTTT.

V gene TRBV27 combines with J gene TRBJ1-6; 8 bases align to TRBD1. The CDR3 spans 14 residues. The trim removed 6 bases at V and 10 bases at J, leaving 8 bases unmatched. Germline lookup yields CDR1 MNHEY and CDR2 SMNVEV (reference sequence). CDR3 residues: CASSGLGTGSPLHF. The CDR3 region has the DNA TGTGCCAGCAGCGGACTGGGGACAGGATCACCCCTCCACTTT.

The rearrangement uses TRBV9 and TRBJ1-3; D uncertain. V was shortened by 1 base and J by 4 bases, with 9 bases between the two germline ends. Germline V CDR1 and CDR2: SGDLS, YYNGEE. The CDR3 totals 14 residues. The CDR3 here is CASSVSLGGNTIYF. In DNA form, the CDR3 reads TGTGCCAGCAGCGTAAGCCTAGGAGGAAACACCATATATTTT.

This clone was counted between two and nine times. The gene calls are TRBV30 and TRBJ2-1, with 13 bases fitting TRBD2. Germline V gene lookup returns CDR1 GTSNPN and CDR2 SVGIG (reference sequence). The CDR3 consists of 17 residues. J was trimmed by 9 bases and V by 1 base; bases with no gene match: 12. This CDR3 reads CAWSEGLGLAGVVEQFF. CDR3 nucleotide sequence: TGTGCCTGGAGTGAGGGACTCGGACTAGCGGGAGTGGTTGAGCAGTTCTTC.